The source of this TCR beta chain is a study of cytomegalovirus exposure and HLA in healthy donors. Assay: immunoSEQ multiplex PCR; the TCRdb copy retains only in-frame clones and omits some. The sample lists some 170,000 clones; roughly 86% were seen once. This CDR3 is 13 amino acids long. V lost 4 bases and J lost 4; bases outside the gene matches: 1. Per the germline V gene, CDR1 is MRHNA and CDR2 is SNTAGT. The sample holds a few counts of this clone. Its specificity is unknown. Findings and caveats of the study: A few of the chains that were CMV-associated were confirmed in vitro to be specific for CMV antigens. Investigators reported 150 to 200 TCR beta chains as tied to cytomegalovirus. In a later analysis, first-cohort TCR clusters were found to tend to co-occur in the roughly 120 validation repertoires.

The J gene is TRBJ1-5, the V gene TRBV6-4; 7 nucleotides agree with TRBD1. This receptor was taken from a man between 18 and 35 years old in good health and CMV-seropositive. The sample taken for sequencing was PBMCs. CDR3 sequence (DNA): TGTGCCAGCAGTGCACAGGGGAATCAGCCCCAGCATTTT. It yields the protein CASSAQGNQPQHF.